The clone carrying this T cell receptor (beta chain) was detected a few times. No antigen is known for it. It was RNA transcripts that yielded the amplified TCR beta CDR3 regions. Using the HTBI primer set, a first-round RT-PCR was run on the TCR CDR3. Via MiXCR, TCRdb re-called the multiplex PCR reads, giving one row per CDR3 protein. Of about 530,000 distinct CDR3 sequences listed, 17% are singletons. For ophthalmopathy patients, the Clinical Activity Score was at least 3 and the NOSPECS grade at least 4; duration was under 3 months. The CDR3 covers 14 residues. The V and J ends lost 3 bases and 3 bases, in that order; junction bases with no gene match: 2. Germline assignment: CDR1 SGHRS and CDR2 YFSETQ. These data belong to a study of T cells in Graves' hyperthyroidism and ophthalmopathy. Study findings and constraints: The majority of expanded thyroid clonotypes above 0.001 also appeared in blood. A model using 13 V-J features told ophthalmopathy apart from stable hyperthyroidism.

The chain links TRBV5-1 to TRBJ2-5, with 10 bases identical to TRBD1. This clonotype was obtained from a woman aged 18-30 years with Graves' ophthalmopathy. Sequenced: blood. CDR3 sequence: CASSSGTGEETQYF. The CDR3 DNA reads TGCGCCAGCAGCTCAGGGACAGGGGAAGAGACCCAGTACTTC.